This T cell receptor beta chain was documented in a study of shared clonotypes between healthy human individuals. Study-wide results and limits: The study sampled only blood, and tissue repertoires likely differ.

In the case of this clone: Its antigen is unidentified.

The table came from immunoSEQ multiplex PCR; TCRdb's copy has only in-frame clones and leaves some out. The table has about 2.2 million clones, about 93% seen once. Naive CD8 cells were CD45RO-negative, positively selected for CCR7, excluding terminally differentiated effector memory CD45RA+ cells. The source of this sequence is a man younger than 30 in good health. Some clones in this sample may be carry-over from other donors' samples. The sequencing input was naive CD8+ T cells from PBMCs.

The CDR3 DNA follows: TGCAGCGTTGTGACAGGAGCAAGCTCCTACGAGCAGTACTTC. This codes for CSVVTGASSYEQYF. The rearrangement uses TRBV29-1 and TRBJ2-5, with a tentative D call TRBD1 (6 bases). The J call may be mistaken, given a closer DNA end match to TRBJ2-7. From germline, CDR1 is SQVTM and CDR2 ANQGSEA. The CDR3 spans 14 residues.